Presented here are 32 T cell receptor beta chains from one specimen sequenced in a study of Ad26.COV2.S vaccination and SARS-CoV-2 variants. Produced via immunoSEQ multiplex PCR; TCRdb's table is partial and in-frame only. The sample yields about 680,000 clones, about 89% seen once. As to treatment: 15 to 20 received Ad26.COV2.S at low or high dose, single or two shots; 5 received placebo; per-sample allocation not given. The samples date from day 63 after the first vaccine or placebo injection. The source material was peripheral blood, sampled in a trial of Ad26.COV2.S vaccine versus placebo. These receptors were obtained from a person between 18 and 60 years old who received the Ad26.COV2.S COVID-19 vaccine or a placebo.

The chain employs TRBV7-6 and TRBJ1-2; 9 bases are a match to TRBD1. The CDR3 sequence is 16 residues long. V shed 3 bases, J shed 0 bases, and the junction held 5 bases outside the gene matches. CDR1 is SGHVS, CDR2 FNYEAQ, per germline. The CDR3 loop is CASSLGTGLANYGYTF. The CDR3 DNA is TGTGCCAGCAGCTTGGGGACAGGGTTAGCTAACTATGGCTACACCTTC.

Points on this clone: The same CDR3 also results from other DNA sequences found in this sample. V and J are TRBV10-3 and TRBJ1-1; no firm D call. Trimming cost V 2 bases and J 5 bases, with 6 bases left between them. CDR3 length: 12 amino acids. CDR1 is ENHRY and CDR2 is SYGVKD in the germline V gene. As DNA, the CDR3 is TGTGCCATCAGTGAGGGTGGAACTGAAGCTTTCTTT. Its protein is CAISEGGTEAFF.

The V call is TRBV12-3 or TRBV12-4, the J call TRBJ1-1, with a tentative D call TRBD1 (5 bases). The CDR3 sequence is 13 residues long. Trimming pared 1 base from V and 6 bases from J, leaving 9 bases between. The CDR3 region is CASSLVRAAEAFF. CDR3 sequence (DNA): TGTGCCAGCAGTTTAGTCAGGGCCGCTGAAGCTTTCTTT.

CDR3 DNA sequence: TGTGCCAGCAGCCCCCCCTTAGGGCGGGGGGACACAGATACGCAGTATTTT. Translation: CASSPPLGRGDTDTQYF. This chain uses TRBV6-2 or TRBV6-3 with TRBJ2-3, with TRBD2 matching over 8 bases. This CDR3 region has 17 residues. CDR1 is MNHEY, CDR2 SVGEGT, per germline. Unmatched junction bases numbered 13, after V lost 6 bases and J lost 2 bases.

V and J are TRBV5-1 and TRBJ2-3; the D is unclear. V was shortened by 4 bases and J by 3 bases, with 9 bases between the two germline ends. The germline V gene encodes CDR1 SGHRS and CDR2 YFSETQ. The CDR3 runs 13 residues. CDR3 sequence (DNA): TGCGCCAGCAGCATCAGACCGACAGATACGCAGTATTTT. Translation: CASSIRPTDTQYF.

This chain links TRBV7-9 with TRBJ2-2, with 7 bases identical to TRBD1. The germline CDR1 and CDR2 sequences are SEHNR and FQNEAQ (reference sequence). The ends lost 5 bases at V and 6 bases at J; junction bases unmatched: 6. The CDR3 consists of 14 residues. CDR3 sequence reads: CASSPGGPSGELFF. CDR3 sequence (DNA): TGTGCCAGCAGCCCAGGGGGTCCGTCCGGGGAGCTGTTTTTT.

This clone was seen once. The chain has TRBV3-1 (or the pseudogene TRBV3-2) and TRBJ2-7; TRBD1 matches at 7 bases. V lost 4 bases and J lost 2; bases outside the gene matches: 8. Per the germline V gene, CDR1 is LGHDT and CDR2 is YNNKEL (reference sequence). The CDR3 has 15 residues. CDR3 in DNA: TGTGCCAGCAGCCCCCGGGGACAGTTTGCCTACGAGCAGTACTTC. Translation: CASSPRGQFAYEQYF.

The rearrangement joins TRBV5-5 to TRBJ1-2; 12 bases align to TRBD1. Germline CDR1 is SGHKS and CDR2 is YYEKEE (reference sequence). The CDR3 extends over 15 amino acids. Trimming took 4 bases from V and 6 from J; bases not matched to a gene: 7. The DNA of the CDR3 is TGTGCCAGCAGCGGGGACAGGGGGCAAAAGAATGGCTACACCTTC. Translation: CASSGDRGQKNGYTF.

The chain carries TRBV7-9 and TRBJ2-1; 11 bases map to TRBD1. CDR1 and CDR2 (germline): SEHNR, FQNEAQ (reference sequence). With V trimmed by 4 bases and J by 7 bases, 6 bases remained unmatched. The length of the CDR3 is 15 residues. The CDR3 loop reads CASSSGTGGPNEQFF. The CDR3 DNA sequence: TGTGCCAGCAGCTCTGGGACAGGGGGTCCTAATGAGCAGTTCTTC.

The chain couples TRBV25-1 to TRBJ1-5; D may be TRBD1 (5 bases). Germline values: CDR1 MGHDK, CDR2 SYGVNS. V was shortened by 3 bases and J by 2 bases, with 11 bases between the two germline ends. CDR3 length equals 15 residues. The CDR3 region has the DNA TGTGCCAGCAGTGATTGGGGGACGGGCAATCAGCCCCAGCATTTT. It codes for CASSDWGTGNQPQHF.

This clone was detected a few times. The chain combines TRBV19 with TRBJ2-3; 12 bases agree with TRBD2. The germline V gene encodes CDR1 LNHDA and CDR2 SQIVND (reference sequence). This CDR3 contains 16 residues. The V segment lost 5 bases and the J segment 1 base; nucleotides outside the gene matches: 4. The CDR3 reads CASSVRTSGGTDTQYF. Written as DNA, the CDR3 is TGTGCCAGTAGTGTCAGGACTAGCGGGGGCACAGATACGCAGTATTTT.

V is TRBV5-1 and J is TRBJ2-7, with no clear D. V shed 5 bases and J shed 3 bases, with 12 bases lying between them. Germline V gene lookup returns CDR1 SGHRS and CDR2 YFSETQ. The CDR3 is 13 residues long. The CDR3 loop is CASRDVIGYEQYF. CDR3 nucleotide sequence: TGCGCCAGCAGAGATGTAATCGGCTACGAGCAGTACTTC.

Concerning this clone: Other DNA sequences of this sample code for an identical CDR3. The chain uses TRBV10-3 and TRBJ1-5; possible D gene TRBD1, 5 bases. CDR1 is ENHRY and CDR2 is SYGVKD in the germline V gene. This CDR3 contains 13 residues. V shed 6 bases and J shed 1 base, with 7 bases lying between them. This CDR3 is CAISGGSNQPQHF. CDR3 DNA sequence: TGTGCCATCAGCGGGGGAAGCAATCAGCCCCAGCATTTT.

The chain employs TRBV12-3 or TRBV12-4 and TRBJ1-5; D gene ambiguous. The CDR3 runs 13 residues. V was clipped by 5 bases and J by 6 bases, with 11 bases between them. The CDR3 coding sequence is TGTGCCAGCAGTACTGGGAACGGTCAGCCCCAGCATTTT. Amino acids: CASSTGNGQPQHF.

The CDR3 protein is CSVRTGESAAFF. The CDR3 DNA follows: TGCAGCGTTAGGACAGGGGAGAGTGCGGCTTTCTTT. J is TRBJ1-1 and V is TRBV29-1; TRBD1 agrees at 9 bases. The CDR3 has 12 amino acids. Germline CDR1 and CDR2: SQVTM and ANQGSEA. J was trimmed by 11 bases and V by 5 bases; bases with no gene match: 9.

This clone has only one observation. The CDR3 region has the DNA TGTGCCTGGATCTTCTCAGGGATGAACACCGGGGAGCTGTTTTTT. This translates into CAWIFSGMNTGELFF. The chain carries TRBV30 and TRBJ2-2, with D tentatively TRBD1 (5 bases). The CDR3 runs to 15 residues. V lost 4 bases, J lost 1 base, and 13 bases lay in between. Germline CDR1 is GTSNPN and CDR2 is SVGIG (reference sequence).

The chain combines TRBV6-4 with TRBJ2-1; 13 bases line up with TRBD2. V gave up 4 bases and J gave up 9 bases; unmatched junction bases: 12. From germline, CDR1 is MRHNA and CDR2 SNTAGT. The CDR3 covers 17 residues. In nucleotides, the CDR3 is TGTGCCAGCAGTGTCCAGCCGGGACTAGCGGGAAATGGTGAGCAGTTCTTC. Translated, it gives CASSVQPGLAGNGEQFF.

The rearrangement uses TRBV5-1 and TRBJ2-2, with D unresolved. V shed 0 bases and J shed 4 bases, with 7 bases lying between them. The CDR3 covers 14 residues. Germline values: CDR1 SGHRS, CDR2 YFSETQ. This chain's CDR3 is CASSLDVGTGELFF. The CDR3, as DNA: TGCGCCAGCAGCTTGGATGTTGGCACCGGGGAGCTGTTTTTT.

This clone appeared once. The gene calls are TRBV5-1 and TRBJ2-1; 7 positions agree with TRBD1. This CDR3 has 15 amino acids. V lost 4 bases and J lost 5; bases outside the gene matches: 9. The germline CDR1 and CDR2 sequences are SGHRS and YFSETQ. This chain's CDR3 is CASSPGTAQHNEQFF. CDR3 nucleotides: TGCGCCAGCAGCCCCGGGACAGCACAGCACAATGAGCAGTTCTTC.

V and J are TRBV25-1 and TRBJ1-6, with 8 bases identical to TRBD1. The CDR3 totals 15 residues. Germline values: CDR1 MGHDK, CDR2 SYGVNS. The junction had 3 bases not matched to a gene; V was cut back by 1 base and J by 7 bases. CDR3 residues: CASSEWDRSNSPLHF. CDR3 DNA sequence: TGTGCCAGCAGTGAATGGGACAGGTCAAATTCACCCCTCCACTTT.

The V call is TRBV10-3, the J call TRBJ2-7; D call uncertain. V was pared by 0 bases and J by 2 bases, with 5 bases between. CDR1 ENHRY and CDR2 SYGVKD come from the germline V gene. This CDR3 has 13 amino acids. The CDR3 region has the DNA TGTGCCATCAGTGAGTCGAACACCTACGAGCAGTACTTC. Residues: CAISESNTYEQYF.

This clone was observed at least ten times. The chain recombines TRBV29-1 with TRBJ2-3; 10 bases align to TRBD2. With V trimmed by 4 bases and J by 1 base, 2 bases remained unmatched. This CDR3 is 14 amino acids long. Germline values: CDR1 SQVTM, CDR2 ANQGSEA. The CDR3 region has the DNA TGCAGCGTTGTCCTAGCGGGGGGCACAGATACGCAGTATTTT. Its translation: CSVVLAGGTDTQYF.

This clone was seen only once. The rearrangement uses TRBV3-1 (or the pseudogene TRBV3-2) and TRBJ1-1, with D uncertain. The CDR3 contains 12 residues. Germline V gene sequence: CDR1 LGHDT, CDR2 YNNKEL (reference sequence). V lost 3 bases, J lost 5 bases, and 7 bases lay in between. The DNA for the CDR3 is TGTGCCAGCAGCCACTCGGGGACTGAAGCTTTCTTT. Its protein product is CASSHSGTEAFF.

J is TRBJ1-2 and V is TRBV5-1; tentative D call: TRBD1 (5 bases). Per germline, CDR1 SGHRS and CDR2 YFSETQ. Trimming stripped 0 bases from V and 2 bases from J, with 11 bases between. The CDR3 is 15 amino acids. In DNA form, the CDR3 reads TGCGCCAGCAGCTTGGGGGGCGCCGGGAACTATGGCTACACCTTC. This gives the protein CASSLGGAGNYGYTF.

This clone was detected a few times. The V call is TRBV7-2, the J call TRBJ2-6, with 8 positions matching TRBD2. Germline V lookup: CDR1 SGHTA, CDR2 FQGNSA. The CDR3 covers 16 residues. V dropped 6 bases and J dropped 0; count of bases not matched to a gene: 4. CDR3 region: CASRRGVSSGANVLTF. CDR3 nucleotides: TGTGCCAGCAGGCGGGGGGTGAGCTCTGGGGCCAACGTCCTGACTTTC.

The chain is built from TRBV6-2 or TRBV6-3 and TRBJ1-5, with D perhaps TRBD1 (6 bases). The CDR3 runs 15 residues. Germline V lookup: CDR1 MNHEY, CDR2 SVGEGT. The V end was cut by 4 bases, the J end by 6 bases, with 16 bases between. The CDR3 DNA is TGTGCCAGCAGTTTATACGGGGGCGCGTCTCAGCCCCAGCATTTT. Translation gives CASSLYGGASQPQHF.

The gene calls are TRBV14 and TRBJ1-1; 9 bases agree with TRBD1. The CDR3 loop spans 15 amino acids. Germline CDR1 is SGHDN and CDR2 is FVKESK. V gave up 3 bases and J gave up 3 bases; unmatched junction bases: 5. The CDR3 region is CASSHTGGVHTEAFF. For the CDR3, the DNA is TGTGCCAGCAGCCACACAGGGGGCGTTCACACTGAAGCTTTCTTT.

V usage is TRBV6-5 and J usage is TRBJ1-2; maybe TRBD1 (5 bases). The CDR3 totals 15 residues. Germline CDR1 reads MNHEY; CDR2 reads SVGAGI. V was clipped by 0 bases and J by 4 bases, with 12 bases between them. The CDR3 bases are TGTGCCAGCAGTTACTCCTATACGGGGGGCTATGGCTACACCTTC. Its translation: CASSYSYTGGYGYTF.

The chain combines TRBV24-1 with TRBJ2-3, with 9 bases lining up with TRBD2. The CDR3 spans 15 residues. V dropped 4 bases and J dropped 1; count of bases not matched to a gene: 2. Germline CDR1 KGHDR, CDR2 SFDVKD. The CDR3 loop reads CATSDRTSGTDTQYF. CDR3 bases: TGTGCCACCAGTGACCGGACTAGCGGCACAGATACGCAGTATTTT.

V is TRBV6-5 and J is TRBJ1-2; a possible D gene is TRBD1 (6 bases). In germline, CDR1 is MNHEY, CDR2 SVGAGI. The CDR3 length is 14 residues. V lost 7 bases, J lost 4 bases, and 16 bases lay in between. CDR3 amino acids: CASISYREVYGYTF. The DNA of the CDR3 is TGTGCCAGCATCTCGTACAGGGAGGTCTATGGCTACACCTTC.

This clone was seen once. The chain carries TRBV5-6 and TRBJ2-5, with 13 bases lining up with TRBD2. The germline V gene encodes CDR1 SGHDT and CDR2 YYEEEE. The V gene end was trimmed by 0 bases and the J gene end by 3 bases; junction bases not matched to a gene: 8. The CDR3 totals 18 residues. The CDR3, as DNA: TGTGCCAGCAGCTTGGCCGGGACCGGGACTAGCGGGGAAGAGACCCAGTACTTC. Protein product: CASSLAGTGTSGEETQYF.

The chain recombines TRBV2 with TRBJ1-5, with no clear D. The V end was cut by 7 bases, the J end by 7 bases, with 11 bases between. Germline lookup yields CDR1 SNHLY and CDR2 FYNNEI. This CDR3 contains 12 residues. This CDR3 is CASTNVGQPQHF. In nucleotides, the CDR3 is TGTGCCAGCACCAACGTAGGACAGCCCCAGCATTTT.